One sample yielded the 14 T cell receptor beta chains listed below, sequenced in a study of blood T cell repertoires in COVID-19. Only in-frame clones appear in the TCRdb table, and some are missing; sequencing was by immunoSEQ multiplex PCR. This sample has over 10,000 clones; nearly 90% occur once, and the top ten carry less than 25%. Material: peripheral blood. The receptors originated from a human donor with active COVID-19. The donor label of this sample is uncertain.

V and J are TRBV7-2 and TRBJ2-4, with TRBD2 matching over 13 bases. Trimming removed 2 bases from V and 4 bases from J; junction bases left unmatched: 2. The V gene's germline CDR1 is SGHTA and CDR2 FQGNSA. The CDR3 runs to 16 residues. This CDR3 reads CASSLTSGGVKNIQYF. The CDR3 DNA is TGTGCCAGCAGCTTAACTAGCGGGGGGGTTAAAAACATTCAGTACTTC. The variable domain in full, completed from reference TRBV7-2 and TRBJ2-4, reads GAGVSQSPSNKVTEKGKDVELRCDPISGHTALYWYRQSLGQGLEFLIYFQGNSAPDKSGLPSDRFSAERTGGSVSTLTIQRTQQEDSAVYLCASSLTSGGVKNIQYFGAGTRLSVL.

V is TRBV7-2 and J is TRBJ2-3, with D possibly being TRBD2 (6 bases). The CDR3 runs 14 residues. The germline CDR1 and CDR2 sequences are SGHTA and FQGNSA. V was shortened by 1 base and J by 8 bases, with 13 bases between the two germline ends. The DNA of the CDR3 is TGTGCCAGCAGCTTAGGCGCGGGGAGGAGTACGCAGTATTTT. Its translation: CASSLGAGRSTQYF.

This clone was seen a single time. The chain links TRBV7-2 to TRBJ2-2, with a tentative D call TRBD1 (5 bases). V lost 5 bases to trimming and J lost 5 bases, with 12 bases between them. Germline V lookup: CDR1 SGHTA, CDR2 FQGNSA. The CDR3 has 14 residues. The CDR3 here is CASSPKGQTGELFF. As DNA, the CDR3 is TGTGCCAGCAGCCCTAAAGGACAAACCGGGGAGCTGTTTTTT.

This rearrangement joins TRBV5-4 to TRBJ2-1; D may be TRBD2 (6 bases). The CDR3 is 17 residues long. The V gene lost 4 bases and the J gene lost 1 base, with 18 bases spanning the gap. Germline V lookup: CDR1 SGHNT, CDR2 YYREEE (reference sequence). This CDR3 is CASSLGGTAGSYNEQFF. DNA for the CDR3: TGTGCCAGCAGCCTTGGGGGTACGGCGGGGTCCTACAATGAGCAGTTCTTC.

The chain employs TRBV20-1 and TRBJ2-3; 12 positions agree with TRBD2. There are 17 residues in the CDR3. J gave up 4 bases and V 3 bases, and 11 bases lay outside the gene matches. From germline, CDR1 is DFQATT and CDR2 SNEGSKA (reference sequence). CDR3 in amino acids: CSASPPLLAGGADTQYF. The CDR3 DNA is TGCAGTGCTAGTCCTCCCTTGCTAGCGGGGGGGGCAGATACGCAGTATTTT.

This clone was seen just once. This chain joins TRBV9 and TRBJ2-7; 8 bases map to TRBD2. CDR3 length: 13 amino acids. Germline trimming cut 3 bases from V and 5 bases from J; bases unmatched to any gene: 4. Germline assignment: CDR1 SGDLS and CDR2 YYNGEE. The CDR3 is CASSAGGADEQYF. DNA of the CDR3: TGTGCCAGCAGCGCGGGGGGGGCAGACGAGCAGTACTTC.

The chain combines TRBV19 with TRBJ1-4, with 12 positions matching TRBD1. The CDR3 runs to 14 residues. The J segment lost 8 bases and the V segment lost 3 bases, leaving 1 base of the junction unmatched. Germline V lookup: CDR1 LNHDA, CDR2 SQIVND (reference sequence). The CDR3 region is CASSIGTGGEKLFF. The CDR3 region has the DNA TGTGCCAGTAGTATCGGGACAGGGGGCGAAAAACTGTTTTTT.

This clone came up once. This chain links TRBV10-3 with TRBJ1-1; the D is unclear. Germline loops: CDR1 ENHRY, CDR2 SYGVKD. CDR3 length: 14 residues. Between the trimmed V and J ends, which lost 3 bases and 2 bases, there was a span of 10 bases. The CDR3 DNA follows: TGTGCCATCAGTGACGACTCAGCTAACACTGAAGCTTTCTTT. It encodes CAISDDSANTEAFF.

The chain uses TRBV5-4 and TRBJ2-3; 9 bases are a match to TRBD2. Germline V gene sequence: CDR1 SGHNT, CDR2 YYREEE (reference sequence). V trimming: 4 bases; J trimming: 4 bases; junction bases outside the gene matches: 10. The length of the CDR3 is 16 residues. CDR3 nucleotides: TGTGCCAGCAGCCCTTCGGCGGGGGGGCGGGCAGATACGCAGTATTTT. Translating it yields CASSPSAGGRADTQYF.

The J gene is TRBJ2-5, the V gene TRBV5-8, with D maybe TRBD1 (5 bases). V lost 3 bases and J 0 bases, leaving 9 bases between the germline ends. CDR3 size: 14 residues. From germline, CDR1 is SGHTS and CDR2 YDEGEE. The CDR3 loop is CASSSDSYQETQYF. CDR3 nucleotide sequence: TGTGCCAGCAGCTCAGACAGTTACCAAGAGACCCAGTACTTC.

The chain has TRBV28 and TRBJ1-2, with D possibly being TRBD1 (6 bases). Germline V gene data show CDR1 as MDHEN and CDR2 as SYDVKM. This CDR3 region has 12 residues. V was trimmed by 8 bases and J by 8 bases, leaving 15 bases between them. CDR3 sequence reads: CASLLGAGGYTF. The CDR3 DNA reads TGTGCCAGCCTCCTGGGGGCCGGCGGCTACACCTTC.

The chain employs TRBV18 and TRBJ1-1; a weak D match, TRBD1 (5 bases). The V gene lost 3 bases and the J gene lost 7 bases, with 12 bases spanning the gap. Germline CDR1 and CDR2: KGHSH and LQKENI. This CDR3 has 13 amino acids. CDR3 DNA sequence: TGTGCCAGCTCACCCACAAGGGGTGGTGAAGCTTTCTTT. Amino acids: CASSPTRGGEAFF.

The J gene is TRBJ2-2, the V gene TRBV4-1; TRBD1 might be the D (5 bases). V was pared by 1 base and J by 4 bases, with 19 bases between. Germline V gives CDR1 MGHRA, CDR2 YSYEKL. There are 18 residues in the CDR3. CDR3 sequence: CASSQGGVVGLGTGELFF. CDR3 nucleotide sequence: TGCGCCAGCAGCCAAGGTGGCGTCGTGGGGCTCGGCACCGGGGAGCTGTTTTTT.

In its sample, this clone was seen once. V is TRBV6-5 and J is TRBJ1-6; D call uncertain. From germline, CDR1 is MNHEY and CDR2 SVGAGI. The CDR3 extends over 14 amino acids. Trimming pared 2 bases from V and 10 bases from J, leaving 12 bases between. DNA for the CDR3: TGTGCCAGCAGTTACGTGGAGGGTGGGTCACCCCTCCACTTT. Encoded protein: CASSYVEGGSPLHF.